This T cell receptor beta chain was sequenced during a study of patients and donors after allogeneic stem cell transplantation. TCRdb redid the calling of the RT-PCR reads with MiXCR, one entry per CDR3 protein. The sample holds about 960,000 distinct CDR3 sequences, roughly 18% seen once. In this sample, this clonotype turned up a few times. The germline V gene encodes CDR1 MGHRA and CDR2 YSYEKL. CDR3 size: 15 residues. Trimming pared 4 bases from V and 7 bases from J, leaving 19 bases between. The clonotype was recovered from a human donor who was either an allogeneic HSCT recipient or a stem cell or donor lymphocyte infusion donor (not recorded which). It is not recorded whose cells these are; they may come from a transplant donor. The sequencing sample was made of blood, either unsorted or a sorted T cell fraction (not recorded which). The chain has TRBV4-1 and TRBJ1-2, with a weak D call TRBD1 (5 bases). In nucleotides, the CDR3 is TGCGCCAGCAGCCCTACAGGAGGGGCCACTCCTGGCTACACCTTC. This gives the protein CASSPTGGATPGYTF.